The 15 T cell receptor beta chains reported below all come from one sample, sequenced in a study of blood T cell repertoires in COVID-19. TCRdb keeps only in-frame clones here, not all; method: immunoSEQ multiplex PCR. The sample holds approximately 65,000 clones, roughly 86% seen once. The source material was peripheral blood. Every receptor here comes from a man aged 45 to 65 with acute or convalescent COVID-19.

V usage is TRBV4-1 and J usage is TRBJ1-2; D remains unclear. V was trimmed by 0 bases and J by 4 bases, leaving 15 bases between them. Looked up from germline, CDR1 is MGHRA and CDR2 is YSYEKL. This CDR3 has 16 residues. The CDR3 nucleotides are TGCGCCAGCAGCCAAGAGGCGGGAACAAACCTCTATGGCTACACCTTC. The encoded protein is CASSQEAGTNLYGYTF.

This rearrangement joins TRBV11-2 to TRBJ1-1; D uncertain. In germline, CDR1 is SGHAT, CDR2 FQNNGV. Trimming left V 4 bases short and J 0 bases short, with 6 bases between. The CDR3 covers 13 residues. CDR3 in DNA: TGTGCCAGCAGCTGGAGTTTGAACACTGAAGCTTTCTTT. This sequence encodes CASSWSLNTEAFF.

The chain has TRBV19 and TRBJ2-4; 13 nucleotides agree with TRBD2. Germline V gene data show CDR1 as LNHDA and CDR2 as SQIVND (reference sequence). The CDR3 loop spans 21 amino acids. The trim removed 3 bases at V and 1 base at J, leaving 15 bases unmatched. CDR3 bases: TGTGCCAGTAGTATGAGCTCCCGGACTAGCGGGGGCCAAGGGGCCAAAAACATTCAGTACTTC. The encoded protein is CASSMSSRTSGGQGAKNIQYF.

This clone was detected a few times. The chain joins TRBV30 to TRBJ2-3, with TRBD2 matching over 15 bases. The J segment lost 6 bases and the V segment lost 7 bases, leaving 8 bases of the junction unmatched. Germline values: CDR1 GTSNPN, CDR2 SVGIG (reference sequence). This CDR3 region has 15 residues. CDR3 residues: CALSGTSGRRDTQYF. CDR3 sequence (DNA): TGTGCCTTGTCTGGGACTAGCGGGAGGAGGGATACGCAGTATTTT.

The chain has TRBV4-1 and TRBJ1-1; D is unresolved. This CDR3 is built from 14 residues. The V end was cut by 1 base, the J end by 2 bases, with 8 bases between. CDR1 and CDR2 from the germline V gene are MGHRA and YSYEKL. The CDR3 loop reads CASSQGSQNTEAFF. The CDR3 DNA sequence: TGCGCCAGCAGCCAAGGGTCACAAAACACTGAAGCTTTCTTT.

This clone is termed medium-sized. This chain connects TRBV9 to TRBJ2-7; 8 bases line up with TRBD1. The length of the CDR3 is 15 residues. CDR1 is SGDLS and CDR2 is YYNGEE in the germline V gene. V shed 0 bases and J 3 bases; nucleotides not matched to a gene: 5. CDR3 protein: CASSVAADRVYEQYF. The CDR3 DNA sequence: TGTGCCAGCAGCGTAGCGGCGGACAGGGTCTACGAGCAGTACTTC. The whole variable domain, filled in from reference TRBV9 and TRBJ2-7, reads DSGVTQTPKHLITATGQRVTLRCSPRSGDLSVYWYQQSLDQGLQFLIQYYNGEERAKGNILERFSAQQFPDLHSELNLSSLELGDSALYFCASSVAADRVYEQYFGPGTRLTVT.

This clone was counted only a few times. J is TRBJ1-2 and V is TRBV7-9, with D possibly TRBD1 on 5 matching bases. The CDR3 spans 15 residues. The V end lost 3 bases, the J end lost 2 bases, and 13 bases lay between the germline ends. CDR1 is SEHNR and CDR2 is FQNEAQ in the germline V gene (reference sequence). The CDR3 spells CASSLARQPNYGYTF. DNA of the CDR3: TGTGCCAGCAGCTTGGCCCGACAGCCCAACTATGGCTACACCTTC.

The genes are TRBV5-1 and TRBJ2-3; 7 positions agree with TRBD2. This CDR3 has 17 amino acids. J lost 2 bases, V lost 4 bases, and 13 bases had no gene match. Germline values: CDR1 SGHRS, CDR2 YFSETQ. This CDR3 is CASSPPASSGDTDTQYF. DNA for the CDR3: TGCGCCAGCAGCCCCCCGGCGTCGAGCGGGGACACAGATACGCAGTATTTT.

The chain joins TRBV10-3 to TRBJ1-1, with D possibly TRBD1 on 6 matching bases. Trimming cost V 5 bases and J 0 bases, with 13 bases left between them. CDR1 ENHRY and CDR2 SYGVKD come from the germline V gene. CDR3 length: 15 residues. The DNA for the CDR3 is TGTGCCATCAGTCTTTTTGGGACATTGAACACTGAAGCTTTCTTT. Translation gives CAISLFGTLNTEAFF.

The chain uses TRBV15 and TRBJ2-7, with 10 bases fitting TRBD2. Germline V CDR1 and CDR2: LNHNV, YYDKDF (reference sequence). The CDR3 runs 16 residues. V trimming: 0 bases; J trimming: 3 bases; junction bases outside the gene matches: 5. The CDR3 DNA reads TGTGCCACCAGCAGAGATCTAGCGGGAGCCTTCTACGAGCAGTACTTC. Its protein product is CATSRDLAGAFYEQYF.

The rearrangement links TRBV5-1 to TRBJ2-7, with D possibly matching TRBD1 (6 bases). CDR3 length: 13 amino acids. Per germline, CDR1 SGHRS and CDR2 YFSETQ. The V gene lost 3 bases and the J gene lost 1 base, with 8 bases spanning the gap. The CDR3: CASSSDSSYEQYF. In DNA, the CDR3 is TGCGCCAGCAGCTCGGACAGTTCCTACGAGCAGTACTTC.

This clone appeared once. CDR3 sequence: CATRRGTGTTEAFF. For the CDR3, the DNA is TGTGCCACTCGCAGAGGGACAGGGACCACTGAAGCTTTCTTT. V gene TRBV5-6 combines with J gene TRBJ1-1; TRBD1 agrees at 9 bases. The CDR3 runs to 14 residues. The germline V gene encodes CDR1 SGHDT and CDR2 YYEEEE. V lost 9 bases and J lost 4; bases outside the gene matches: 10.

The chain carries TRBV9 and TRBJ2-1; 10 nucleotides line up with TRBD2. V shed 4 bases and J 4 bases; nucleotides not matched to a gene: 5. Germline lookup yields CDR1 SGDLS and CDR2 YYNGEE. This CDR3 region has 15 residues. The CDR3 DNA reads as TGTGCCAGCAGCCTTACTAGCGGGATTTACAATGAGCAGTTCTTC. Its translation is CASSLTSGIYNEQFF. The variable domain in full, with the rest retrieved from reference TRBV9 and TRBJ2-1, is DSGVTQTPKHLITATGQRVTLRCSPRSGDLSVYWYQQSLDQGLQFLIQYYNGEERAKGNILERFSAQQFPDLHSELNLSSLELGDSALYFCASSLTSGIYNEQFFGPGTRLTVL.

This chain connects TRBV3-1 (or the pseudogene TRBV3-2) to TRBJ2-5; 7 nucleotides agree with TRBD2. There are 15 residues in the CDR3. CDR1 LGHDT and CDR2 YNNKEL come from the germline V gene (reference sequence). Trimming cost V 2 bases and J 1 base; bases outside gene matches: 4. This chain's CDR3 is CASSQLRGSQETQYF. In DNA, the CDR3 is TGTGCCAGCAGCCAACTGCGGGGGAGCCAAGAGACCCAGTACTTC.

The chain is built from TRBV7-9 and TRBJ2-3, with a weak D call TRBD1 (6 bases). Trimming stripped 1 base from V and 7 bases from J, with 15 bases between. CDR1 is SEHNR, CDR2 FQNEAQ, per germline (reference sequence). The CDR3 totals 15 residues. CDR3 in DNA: TGTGCCAGCAGCTTAGGGACAGCTGCGAGGAATACGCAGTATTTT. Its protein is CASSLGTAARNTQYF.